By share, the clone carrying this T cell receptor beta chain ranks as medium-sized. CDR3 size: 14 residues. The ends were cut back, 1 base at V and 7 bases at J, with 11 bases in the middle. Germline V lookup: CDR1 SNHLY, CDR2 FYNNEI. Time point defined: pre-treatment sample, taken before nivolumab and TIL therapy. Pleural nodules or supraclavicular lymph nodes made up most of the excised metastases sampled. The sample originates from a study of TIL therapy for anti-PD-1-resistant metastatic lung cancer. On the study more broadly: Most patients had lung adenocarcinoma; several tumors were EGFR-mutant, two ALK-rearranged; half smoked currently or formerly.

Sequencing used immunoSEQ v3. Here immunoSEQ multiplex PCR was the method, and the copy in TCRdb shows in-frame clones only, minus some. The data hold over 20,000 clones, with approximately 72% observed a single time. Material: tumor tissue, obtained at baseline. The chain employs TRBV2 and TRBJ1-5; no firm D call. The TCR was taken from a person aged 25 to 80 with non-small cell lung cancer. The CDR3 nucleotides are TGTGCCAGCAGTGAAGTTCAAAGAGGCCAGCCCCAGCATTTT. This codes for CASSEVQRGQPQHF.